Below, 26 T cell receptor beta chains from the same sample are listed, as sequenced in a study of blood T cell dynamics during melanoma immunotherapy. The time point here: week 3, after first cycle of checkpoint inhibitor. Using immunoSEQ multiplex PCR, the repertoire was profiled, and TCRdb retains in-frame clones only, with some absent. The repertoire holds about 11,000 clones, nearly 90% seen once, with around 5.8% in the top ten. The sequencing here drew on blood, taken from a patient treated with checkpoint blockade. Receptors originate from a human donor with melanoma.

The rearrangement joins TRBV7-3 to TRBJ2-1; D unclear. Trimming pared 3 bases from V and 6 bases from J, leaving 9 bases between. CDR3 length equals 13 residues. Germline V CDR1 and CDR2: SGHTA, FQGTGA. Here the CDR3 reads CASSLSRTNEQFF. The DNA of the CDR3 is TGTGCCAGCAGCTTGAGCCGAACCAATGAGCAGTTCTTC.

This rearrangement joins TRBV10-3 to TRBJ2-1, with 11 bases lining up with TRBD2. The J segment lost 6 bases and the V segment lost 7 bases, leaving 11 bases of the junction unmatched. CDR3 length: 16 amino acids. Germline loops: CDR1 ENHRY, CDR2 SYGVKD. CDR3 protein: CAIMRTSSGGANEQFF. DNA for the CDR3: TGTGCCATCATGAGAACTAGTAGCGGGGGGGCCAATGAGCAGTTCTTC.

The rearrangement uses TRBV29-1 and TRBJ2-5; D ambiguous. The end of the DNA fits TRBJ2-7 better, so the J call may be wrong. CDR3 length: 11 amino acids. CDR1 and CDR2 from the germline V gene are SQVTM and ANQGSEA. The CDR3 nucleotides read TGCAGCGTTTTCCAAGCCTACGAGCAGTACTTC. Translated: CSVFQAYEQYF.

The V call is TRBV5-1, the J call TRBJ1-5, with a weak D call TRBD1 (6 bases). CDR1 is SGHRS and CDR2 is YFSETQ in the germline V gene. Deletions cut 5 bases from V and 3 bases from J, with 12 bases between. There are 14 residues in the CDR3. CDR3 bases: TGCGCCAGCAGTCCGGACAGCCCCAATCAGCCCCAGCATTTT. This gives the protein CASSPDSPNQPQHF. Variable domain in full (rest from reference TRBV5-1 and TRBJ1-5): KAGVTQTPRYLIKTRGQQVTLSCSPISGHRSVSWYQQTPGQGLQFLFEYFSETQRNKGNFPGRFSGRQFSNSRSEMNVSTLELGDSALYLCASSPDSPNQPQHFGDGTRLSIL.

The V and J genes are TRBV19 and TRBJ1-5; D is unresolved. V was cut by 0 bases and J by 2 bases, with 14 bases left in between. CDR1 LNHDA and CDR2 SQIVND come from the germline V gene (reference sequence). CDR3 size: 17 residues. CDR3 loop: CASSIETAMWGNQPQHF. The CDR3 bases are TGTGCCAGTAGTATAGAGACCGCCATGTGGGGCAATCAGCCCCAGCATTTT.

The table lists this clone with a count of one. The CDR3 coding sequence is TGTGCCAGCAGCTTAGCAGGCTCTGGAAACACCATATATTTT. This codes for CASSLAGSGNTIYF. The chain combines TRBV7-6 with TRBJ1-3; D is unclear. The V and J ends lost 0 bases and 0 bases respectively, with 3 bases between them. Per germline, CDR1 SGHVS and CDR2 FNYEAQ. The CDR3 totals 14 residues.

The rearrangement uses TRBV30 and TRBJ2-7, with 9 bases aligning to TRBD2. V lost 2 bases and J lost 2; bases outside the gene matches: 13. CDR1 is GTSNPN and CDR2 is SVGIG in the germline V gene (reference sequence). CDR3 size: 17 residues. The CDR3 spells CAWSPPPRLAATYEQYF. CDR3 nucleotide sequence: TGTGCCTGGAGTCCGCCGCCTCGACTAGCGGCGACCTACGAGCAGTACTTC.

This clone occurred once. V gene TRBV6-4 combines with J gene TRBJ2-1; D not resolved. With 2 bases removed from V and 1 base from J, the gap between germline ends came to 9 bases. The CDR3 contains 15 residues. Germline V gene sequence: CDR1 MRHNA, CDR2 SNTAGT. The CDR3 DNA sequence: TGTGCCAGCAGTGACCGGGCAGAATCCTACAATGAGCAGTTCTTC. It specifies CASSDRAESYNEQFF.

J is TRBJ2-1 and V is TRBV10-1, with 9 bases aligning to TRBD1. CDR3 length: 16 amino acids. J lost 7 bases, V lost 1 base, and 8 bases had no gene match. The germline gives CDR1 WNHNN, CDR2 SYGVQD (reference sequence). The CDR3 loop is CASSEFRTGVFNEQFF. In nucleotides, the CDR3 is TGCGCCAGCAGTGAGTTCCGGACAGGGGTGTTTAATGAGCAGTTCTTC.

The V gene is TRBV18, the J gene TRBJ2-1, with D possibly TRBD2 on 6 matching bases. V gave up 0 bases and J gave up 6 bases, with 15 bases separating them. CDR1 KGHSH and CDR2 LQKENI come from the germline V gene. The CDR3 spans 16 residues. In nucleotides, the CDR3 is TGTGCCAGCTCACCACCGGAGGGGCTAGGGACCAATGAGCAGTTCTTC. It encodes CASSPPEGLGTNEQFF.

The J gene is TRBJ2-7, the V gene TRBV6-1, with unresolved D. With 4 bases removed from V and 2 bases from J, the gap between germline ends came to 3 bases. The CDR3 contains 11 residues. CDR1 and CDR2 from the germline V gene are MNHNS and SASEGT. The CDR3 coding sequence is TGTGCCAGCAGTGGAGCCTACGAGCAGTACTTC. Its translation: CASSGAYEQYF.

This clone was detected only once. The gene calls are TRBV28 and TRBJ1-3; TRBD1 agrees at 8 bases. From germline, CDR1 is MDHEN and CDR2 SYDVKM. V dropped 6 bases and J dropped 2; count of bases not matched to a gene: 9. CDR3 size: 16 residues. CDR3 bases: TGTGCCAGCAGCCGATACCAGGGGGCGCCTGGAAACACCATATATTTT. Translated: CASSRYQGAPGNTIYF.

The chain uses TRBV2 and TRBJ1-1, with D possibly TRBD1 on 5 matching bases. Trimming left V 6 bases short and J 1 base short, with 12 bases between. Germline V gives CDR1 SNHLY, CDR2 FYNNEI. The CDR3 has 14 residues. Here the CDR3 reads CASRPRERNTEAFF. The CDR3 DNA is TGTGCCAGCAGGCCCAGGGAAAGGAACACTGAAGCTTTCTTT.

This chain connects TRBV9 to TRBJ1-6; no clear D gene. Germline CDR1 SGDLS, CDR2 YYNGEE. With 3 bases removed from V and 11 bases from J, the gap between germline ends came to 12 bases. The CDR3 runs to 13 residues. As DNA, the CDR3 is TGTGCCAGCAGCGACAACCTCCGGGCACCCCTCCACTTT. This codes for CASSDNLRAPLHF.

The V and J genes are TRBV19 and TRBJ1-2; 9 bases map to TRBD1. CDR1 is LNHDA and CDR2 is SQIVND in the germline V gene (reference sequence). Unmatched junction bases numbered 8, after V lost 5 bases and J lost 4 bases. This CDR3 comprises 15 residues. The CDR3 protein is CASSLTGGRSYGYTF. The CDR3 nucleotides are TGTGCCAGTAGTCTCACAGGGGGCCGTAGCTATGGCTACACCTTC. The whole variable domain, filled in from reference TRBV19 and TRBJ1-2, reads DGGITQSPKYLFRKEGQNVTLSCEQNLNHDAMYWYRQDPGQGLRLIYYSQIVNDFQKGDIAEGYSVSREKKESFPLTVTSAQKNPTAFYLCASSLTGGRSYGYTFGSGTRLTVV.

The chain carries TRBV7-2 and TRBJ1-1; D gene ambiguous. V was pared by 5 bases and J by 1 base, with 8 bases between. This CDR3 has 13 residues. The germline CDR1 and CDR2 sequences are SGHTA and FQGNSA. CDR3 residues: CASSHPGNTEAFF. The CDR3 DNA follows: TGTGCCAGCAGCCACCCGGGGAACACTGAAGCTTTCTTT.

V and J are TRBV6-5 and TRBJ1-5; possibly TRBD1 for D (6 bases). Trimming shortened V by 5 bases and J by 7 bases, and 18 bases separated the two germline ends. The CDR3 covers 15 residues. From germline, CDR1 is MNHEY and CDR2 SVGAGI. The CDR3 loop is CASSPRRGAGQPQHF. Here the CDR3 DNA reads TGTGCCAGCAGTCCCCGTCGGGGGGCTGGACAGCCCCAGCATTTT.

Here the CDR3 DNA reads TGTGCCAGCTCACTCGGACAGGGGAGCTACACCTTC. It is translated as CASSLGQGSYTF. V usage is TRBV18 and J usage is TRBJ1-2, with 9 positions matching TRBD1. V was pared by 4 bases and J by 9 bases, with 3 bases of the junction left unmatched. The CDR3 contains 12 residues. CDR1 and CDR2 (germline): KGHSH, LQKENI.

Concerning this clone: The junction and the germline gene differ at one end; a read error may be behind it. V gene TRBV7-7 combines with J gene TRBJ2-5, with 9 bases identical to TRBD2. This CDR3 comprises 15 residues. Germline V lookup: CDR1 SSHAT, CDR2 FNYEAQ (reference sequence). The CDR3 loop reads CASSLGGGATETQYF. In DNA form, the CDR3 reads TGTGCTAGCAGCTTGGGCGGGGGGGCGACGGAGACCCAGTACTTC.

This clone occurred a few times. V usage is TRBV2 and J usage is TRBJ1-1; 7 bases align to TRBD1. Per the germline V gene, CDR1 is SNHLY and CDR2 is FYNNEI. The length of the CDR3 is 13 residues. The junction had 6 bases not matched to a gene; V was cut back by 1 base and J by 10 bases. CDR3 region: CASSEGRQGIAFF. CDR3 DNA: TGTGCCAGCAGTGAAGGTCGACAGGGAATAGCTTTCTTT.

The rearrangement joins TRBV11-2 to TRBJ1-6, with TRBD1 identical over 12 bases. J gave up 5 bases and V 5 bases, and 4 bases lay outside the gene matches. The germline V gene has CDR1 SGHAT and CDR2 FQNNGV. The CDR3 is 16 residues long. In DNA form, the CDR3 reads TGTGCCAGCAGCCAGGGACAGGGGGCGAATAATTCACCCCTCCACTTT. This encodes CASSQGQGANNSPLHF. Complete variable domain (other parts from reference TRBV11-2 and TRBJ1-6): EAGVAQSPRYKIIEKRQSVAFWCNPISGHATLYWYQQILGQGPKLLIQFQNNGVVDDSQLPKDRFSAERLKGVDSTLKIQPAKLEDSAVYLCASSQGQGANNSPLHFGNGTRLTVT.

The rearrangement links TRBV30 to TRBJ1-3; TRBD1 is a possible D gene (6 bases). Trimming cost V 2 bases and J 2 bases, with 10 bases left between them. This CDR3 contains 14 residues. Germline V lookup: CDR1 GTSNPN, CDR2 SVGIG (reference sequence). The CDR3 bases are TGTGCCTGGAGTCCGCGGACAGCTGGAAACACCATATATTTT. It translates to CAWSPRTAGNTIYF.

The chain couples TRBV11-3 to TRBJ1-1; tentatively, D is TRBD1 (5 bases). With 3 bases removed from V and 5 bases from J, the gap between germline ends came to 10 bases. In germline, CDR1 is SGHNT, CDR2 YENEEA. The CDR3 sequence is 13 residues long. CDR3 bases: TGTGCCAGCAGCTTCCTTGGGGGGACTGAAGCTTTCTTT. Translating it yields CASSFLGGTEAFF.

The V gene is TRBV7-9, the J gene TRBJ2-1, with D perhaps given as TRBD1 or TRBD2 (5 bases each). The CDR3 totals 13 residues. Germline assignment: CDR1 SEHNR and CDR2 FQNEAQ (reference sequence). V was pared by 3 bases and J by 7 bases, with 10 bases between. The CDR3 DNA follows: TGTGCCAGCAGCTTCCCGGGGCGAAATGAGCAGTTCTTC. It yields the protein CASSFPGRNEQFF.

The rearrangement joins TRBV11-2 to TRBJ2-5, with TRBD1 matching 7 bases. Germline CDR1 and CDR2: SGHAT and FQNNGV. V gave up 0 bases and J gave up 3 bases; unmatched junction bases: 7. This CDR3 is 16 amino acids long. The CDR3 DNA sequence: TGTGCCAGCAGCTTAGATCGAGGGCAGGGGGAAGAGACCCAGTACTTC. This sequence encodes CASSLDRGQGEETQYF.

The chain uses TRBV6-4 and TRBJ2-5; 8 nucleotides agree with TRBD1. Germline V CDR1 and CDR2: MRHNA, SNTAGT. The CDR3 runs 13 residues. Trimming cost V 9 bases and J 5 bases; bases outside gene matches: 8. DNA of the CDR3: TGTGCCAGGCCGGACAGGGTGAATGAGACCCAGTACTTC. This gives the protein CARPDRVNETQYF.